A selection of T cell receptor beta chains follows, all from one sample in a study of a mutant IDH1 vaccine in newly diagnosed glioma. Only in-frame clones appear in the TCRdb table, and some are missing; sequencing was by immunoSEQ multiplex PCR. Of around 32,000 clones in the sample, 60% to 80% were seen once. These receptors' antigens are unknown. The source was PBMCs, collected from a glioma patient whose treatment included an IDH1 peptide vaccine. All receptors derive from a woman in her thirties with glioma. Some clones in this sample may be carry-over from other donors' samples. Both conserved end residues are part of each CDR3. The D gene is left open where the match is weak. Rows may omit the clone size; those that give it use once, few, many or a size class.

TRBD2,-,TRBV30,TRBJ2-7,CAWRSRLAGASSYEQYF,TGTGCCTGGAGGTCTAGACTAGCGGGAGCGAGCTCCTACGAGCAGTACTTC
-,-,TRBV11-2,TRBJ2-7,CASSEGWKSYEQYF,TGTGCCAGCAGCGAGGGTTGGAAATCCTACGAGCAGTACTTC
TRBD1,-,TRBV14,TRBJ2-7,CATGTGYYGLGSYEQYF,TGTGCCACGGGGACAGGCTATTATGGCTTGGGGTCCTACGAGCAGTACTTC
-,-,TRBV18,TRBJ1-1,CASSLGQGNEAFF,TGTGCCAGCTCACTCGGCCAGGGGAATGAAGCTTTCTTT
-,-,TRBV10-2,TRBJ2-7,CASSDARGSYEQYF,TGCGCCAGCAGTGACGCTAGAGGGTCCTACGAGCAGTACTTC
TRBD1,-,TRBV18,TRBJ2-1,CASSLLTGDSYNEQFF,TGTGCCAGCTCATTACTAACAGGGGACTCCTACAATGAGCAGTTCTTC
-,-,TRBV19,TRBJ2-6,CASSALGANVLTF,TGTGCCAGTAGTGCGTTAGGGGCCAACGTCCTGACTTTC
-,-,TRBV5-6,TRBJ2-7,CASGEAYEQYF,TGTGCCAGCGGGGAGGCATACGAGCAGTACTTC
TRBD1,-,TRBV4-2,TRBJ1-2,CASSFRDREVYGYTF,TGTGCCAGCAGCTTCCGGGACAGGGAGGTCTATGGCTACACCTTC
-,-,TRBV7-2,TRBJ2-3,CASSRTPGAPQYF,TGTGCCAGCAGCCGAACGCCGGGGGCCCCCCAGTATTTT
-,-,TRBV30,TRBJ2-4,CAWRGTGAPGVKNIQYF,TGTGCCTGGAGAGGCACAGGGGCCCCGGGGGTCAAAAACATTCAGTACTTC
TRBD1,-,TRBV6-7,TRBJ1-1,CASSFTGGRAEAFF,TGTGCCAGCAGTTTCACAGGGGGCCGGGCTGAAGCTTTCTTT
-,-,TRBV7-9,TRBJ1-2,CASSRGGGGGLNYGYTF,TGTGCCAGCAGCCGAGGAGGTGGGGGAGGCCTCAACTATGGCTACACCTTC
-,-,TRBV7-9,TRBJ1-4,CASSASPATNEKLFF,TGTGCCAGCAGCGCCTCACCAGCAACTAATGAAAAACTGTTTTTT
-,-,TRBV27,TRBJ2-7,CATKLRQNDPIREQYF,TGTGCCACTAAACTCCGGCAGAACGATCCCATACGCGAGCAGTACTTC
TRBD2,-,TRBV19,TRBJ2-2,CASSTWLAGNTGELFF,TGTGCCAGTAGTACCTGGCTAGCGGGTAACACCGGGGAGCTGTTTTTT
-,few,TRBV9,TRBJ1-1,CASSVDLGGTAFF,TGTGCCAGCAGCGTAGACCTCGGGGGCACAGCTTTCTTT
TRBD2,-,TRBV4-1,TRBJ2-2,CASSQGYGGGTGELFF,TGCGCCAGCAGCCAAGGTTACGGGGGAGGGACCGGGGAGCTGTTTTTT
TRBD1,-,TRBV4-1,TRBJ1-5,CASSQATGARQPQHF,TGCGCCAGCAGCCAAGCAACAGGGGCGAGGCAGCCCCAGCATTTT
-,-,TRBV5-6,TRBJ2-7,CASSFRREQYF,TGTGCCAGCAGCTTTCGGAGGGAGCAGTACTTC
-,-,TRBV7-8,TRBJ1-4,CASSPYISNEKLFF,TGTGCCAGCAGCCCTTATATCTCTAATGAAAAACTGTTTTTT
-,-,TRBV7-2,TRBJ2-1,CASSLLGWAGRDNEQFF,TGTGCCAGCAGCTTATTAGGGTGGGCCGGGAGAGACAATGAGCAGTTCTTC
TRBD2,-,TRBV10-3,TRBJ2-7,CASSPTGGRAYEQYF,TGTGCCAGCAGCCCCACTGGCGGGAGGGCCTACGAGCAGTACTTC
TRBD2,-,TRBV4-1,TRBJ2-7,CASSPTRTSRFFEQYF,TGCGCCAGCAGTCCAACGCGGACTAGCAGGTTTTTCGAGCAGTACTTC
-,-,TRBV4-1,TRBJ2-7,CASSQTRDSTYEQYF,TGCGCCAGCAGCCAGACCCGGGACTCCACCTACGAGCAGTACTTC
-,-,TRBV29-1,TRBJ2-2,CSVVGTGELFF,TGCAGCGTTGTAGGTACCGGGGAGCTGTTTTTT
-,-,TRBV4-1,TRBJ1-5,CASSQAPDQPQHF,TGCGCCAGCAGCCAAGCCCCCGATCAGCCCCAGCATTTT
TRBD2,-,TRBV9,TRBJ2-2,CASSVALGGSRYTGELFF,TGTGCCAGCAGCGTAGCTCTAGGCGGGAGTAGGTACACCGGGGAGCTGTTTTTT
TRBD1,-,TRBV4-2,TRBJ1-4,CASSQDRGVATNEKLFF,TGTGCCAGCAGCCAAGACAGGGGGGTTGCAACTAATGAAAAACTGTTTTTT
-,-,TRBV5-5,TRBJ2-7,CASSFNRGGSYEQYF,TGTGCCAGCAGCTTCAACAGGGGGGGCTCCTACGAGCAGTACTTC
-,-,TRBV20-1,TRBJ2-3,CSASLTDTQYF,TGCAGTGCTAGCCTCACAGATACGCAGTATTTT
-,-,TRBV18,TRBJ2-3,CASSYLGHFTDTQYF,TGTGCCAGCTCATACCTCGGACACTTCACAGATACGCAGTATTTT
-,-,TRBV19,TRBJ2-7,CASRCRGAYEQYF,TGTGCCAGTAGATGCAGGGGAGCCTACGAGCAGTACTTC
TRBD2,once,TRBV6-5,TRBJ2-7,CASSYPSSGGTYEQYF,TGTGCCAGCAGTTACCCCTCGAGCGGGGGCACCTACGAGCAGTACTTC
-,few,TRBV9,TRBJ2-2,CASSVEMDTGELFF,TGTGCCAGCAGCGTAGAGATGGACACCGGGGAGCTGTTTTTT
TRBD1,few,TRBV12-5,TRBJ1-2,CASGPDRNYGYTF,TGTGCTAGTGGTCCGGACAGGAACTATGGCTACACCTTC
TRBD1,-,TRBV5-5,TRBJ1-2,CASSLWGTGATYGYTF,TGTGCCAGCAGTCTATGGGGGACAGGGGCCACATATGGCTACACCTTC
-,-,TRBV4-1,TRBJ1-5,CASSQESGRTNQPQHF,TGCGCCAGCAGCCAAGAGTCTGGACGGACTAATCAGCCCCAGCATTTT
-,-,TRBV10-1,TRBJ2-1,CASSEHGALNEQFF,TGCGCCAGCAGTGAGCACGGCGCCCTCAATGAGCAGTTCTTC
TRBD1,-,TRBV19,TRBJ1-1,CASTTGAEAFF,TGTGCCAGTACCACAGGGGCTGAAGCTTTCTTT
-,-,TRBV30,TRBJ1-1,CAWSVLGDTEAFF,TGTGCCTGGAGTGTACTGGGGGACACTGAAGCTTTCTTT
-,-,TRBV4-1,TRBJ2-1,CASSQPETTGPVVNEQFF,TGCGCCAGCAGCCAGCCCGAGACTACGGGACCCGTCGTCAATGAGCAGTTCTTC
TRBD1,few,TRBV27,TRBJ1-2,CASSLNRQGIYGYTF,TGTGCCAGCAGTTTGAATCGACAGGGGATCTATGGCTACACCTTC
-,-,TRBV10-3,TRBJ1-2,CAISGTTTNYGYTF,TGTGCCATCAGTGGGACGACTACTAACTATGGCTACACCTTC
TRBD2,-,TRBV7-9,TRBJ2-2,CASSLGSGSNTGELFF,TGTGCCAGCAGCTTAGGTAGCGGGAGCAACACCGGGGAGCTGTTTTTT
-,-,TRBV29-1,TRBJ1-1,CSVSTTVNTEAFF,TGCAGCGTCTCGACGACAGTGAACACTGAAGCTTTCTTT
-,-,TRBV2,TRBJ1-3,CATRISGNTIYF,TGTGCCACCAGGATCTCTGGAAACACCATATATTTT
-,-,TRBV11-3,TRBJ2-5,CASSLEGSETQYF,TGTGCCAGCAGCTTAGAAGGGTCGGAGACCCAGTACTTC
TRBD1,-,TRBV27,TRBJ1-2,CASSSLVPGQFSNYGYTF,TGTGCCAGCAGTTCGCTAGTCCCGGGACAGTTCTCTAACTATGGCTACACCTTC
-,-,TRBV30,TRBJ2-7,CAWTQSYEQYF,TGTGCCTGGACCCAGTCCTACGAGCAGTACTTC
-,-,TRBV20-1,TRBJ1-4,CSPLTVLKLFF,TGCAGCCCGTTGACAGTGCTGAAACTGTTTTTT
-,-,TRBV27,TRBJ1-5,CASSPGGYNQPQHF,TGTGCCAGCAGTCCCGGAGGGTACAATCAGCCCCAGCATTTT
-,-,TRBV12-5,TRBJ2-7,CASRFAYEQYF,TGTGCTAGTAGATTCGCCTACGAGCAGTACTTC
-,-,TRBV11-2,TRBJ2-6,CASSLWAGANVLTF,TGTGCCAGCAGCTTATGGGCTGGGGCCAACGTCCTGACTTTC